These T cell receptor beta chains were read from a single sample in a study of regulatory T cells in long-lasting Graves disease. MiXCR was run by TCRdb on the multiplex PCR reads, yielding one entry per CDR3 protein. Seen here are a few hundred thousand distinct CDR3 sequences, 20% to 25% observed once, and the top ten hold approximately 15%. Sequencing used peripheral blood mononuclear cells (PBMCs), obtained at new diagnosis, from a patient treated with antithyroid drugs. These receptors all come from a female donor with Graves disease. Both conserved end residues are part of each CDR3. A D gene is named only where the DNA matches it firmly. Not all rows give a size; the values are once, few, many and, for expanded clones, a class.

D,V,J,size,CDR3,DNA
TRBD1,TRBV5-1,TRBJ1-1,many,CASSLVGQGTEAFF,TGCGCCAGCAGCTTGGTAGGACAGGGCACTGAAGCTTTCTTT
-,TRBV12-3/TRBV12-4,TRBJ1-5,many,CASSASGLRNQPQHF,TGTGCCAGCAGTGCCTCAGGGTTACGGAATCAGCCCCAGCATTTT
TRBD2,TRBV28,TRBJ2-3,-,CASSLPPGLAGSTDTQYF,TGTGCCAGCAGTTTACCCCCTGGACTAGCGGGAAGCACAGATACGCAGTATTTT
TRBD2,TRBV20-1,TRBJ2-1,-,CSARLAGYNEQFF,TGCAGTGCTAGACTAGCGGGGTACAATGAGCAGTTCTTC
-,TRBV10-3,TRBJ2-1,many,CAISALDSYNEQFF,TGTGCCATCAGTGCCCTAGACTCCTACAATGAGCAGTTCTTC
TRBD1,TRBV5-4,TRBJ2-7,few,CASSWVVGQGTYEQYF,TGTGCCAGCAGCTGGGTTGTGGGACAGGGTACCTACGAGCAGTACTTC
-,TRBV5-5,TRBJ2-7,few,CASSFMGRVIEQYF,TGTGCCAGCAGCTTTATGGGCAGGGTAATCGAGCAGTACTTC
-,TRBV29-1,TRBJ2-5,many,CSAGGQETQYF,TGCAGCGCTGGGGGCCAAGAGACCCAGTACTTC
TRBD1,TRBV2,TRBJ1-2,many,CASRDRGPYGYTF,TGTGCCAGCAGGGACAGGGGTCCCTATGGCTACACCTTC
TRBD1,TRBV5-1,TRBJ2-7,many,CASSPQGEDYEQYF,TGTGCCAGCAGCCCGCAGGGGGAAGACTACGAGCAGTACTTC
TRBD2,TRBV5-4,TRBJ2-3,-,CASASRRGGRSDTQYF,TGTGCCAGCGCCTCCAGGCGGGGGGGTAGATCAGATACGCAGTATTTT
TRBD1,TRBV6-5,TRBJ1-2,-,CASSYPGQGGDYGYTF,TGTGCCAGCAGTTACCCTGGACAGGGGGGCGACTATGGCTACACCTTC
TRBD2,TRBV7-2,TRBJ2-7,-,CASSLVGTSGPYEQYF,TGTGCCAGCAGCTTAGTTGGGACTAGCGGACCCTACGAGCAGTACTTC
-,TRBV7-6,TRBJ2-7,many,CASSLEVGWEREQYF,TGTGCCAGCAGCTTAGAAGTCGGGTGGGAACGCGAGCAGTACTTC
-,TRBV24-1,TRBJ2-1,many,CATSDTDQYNEQFF,TGTGCCACCAGTGACACTGACCAATACAATGAGCAGTTCTTC
TRBD1,TRBV4-2,TRBJ1-1,many,CASSQTDRGGTEAFF,TGTGCCAGCAGCCAAACCGACAGGGGTGGGACTGAAGCTTTCTTT
-,TRBV5-1,TRBJ2-2,many,CASRQTAAGELFF,TGCGCCAGCCGGCAGACAGCGGCCGGGGAGCTGTTTTTT
TRBD2,TRBV20-1,TRBJ2-7,-,CSARTSGSVIYEQYF,TGCAGTGCTAGGACTAGCGGGAGTGTCATATACGAGCAGTACTTC
-,TRBV29-1,TRBJ2-5,few,CSVTVDTFQETQYF,TGCAGCGTTACGGTTGACACATTCCAAGAGACCCAGTACTTC
TRBD1,TRBV20-1,TRBJ2-6,-,CSAPHRGSIGANVLTF,TGCAGTGCCCCTCACAGGGGTTCTATCGGGGCCAACGTCCTGACTTTC
-,TRBV6-1,TRBJ2-1,few,CASSEGPARAYTEQFF,TGTGCCAGCAGTGAAGGTCCGGCGAGGGCCTACACTGAGCAGTTCTTC
-,TRBV12-3/TRBV12-4,TRBJ1-5,few,CASTPWGRKNQPQHF,TGTGCCAGCACCCCCTGGGGGCGGAAGAATCAGCCCCAGCATTTT
TRBD1,TRBV3-1,TRBJ2-4,many,CASSQDLDRGDIQYF,TGTGCCAGCAGCCAAGATCTTGACAGGGGGGACATTCAGTACTTC
TRBD1,TRBV6-1,TRBJ1-6,many,CASSRTGRRGNSPLHF,TGTGCCAGCAGTAGGACAGGGCGAAGGGGTAATTCACCCCTCCACTTT
-,TRBV12-3/TRBV12-4,TRBJ2-5,many,CASRQGGAKTQYF,TGTGCCAGCCGCCAGGGGGGCGCGAAGACCCAGTACTTC
-,TRBV5-1,TRBJ1-1,many,CASSLPGRENTEAFF,TGCGCCAGCAGCCTCCCAGGGAGGGAAAACACTGAAGCTTTCTTT
TRBD1,TRBV18,TRBJ2-7,-,CASSSDRASYEQYF,TGTGCCAGCTCATCAGACAGGGCCTCCTACGAGCAGTACTTC
TRBD2,TRBV4-3,TRBJ2-7,-,CASSVGLAGGPSEQYF,TGCGCCAGCAGCGTAGGACTAGCGGGAGGGCCCTCCGAGCAGTACTTC
-,TRBV20-1,TRBJ1-5,many,CSAIGHLNQPQHF,TGCAGTGCGATAGGACACCTGAATCAGCCCCAGCATTTT
TRBD2,TRBV20-1,TRBJ2-4,many,CSASVGGRADIQYF,TGCAGTGCTAGTGTGGGCGGGAGGGCCGACATTCAGTACTTC
-,TRBV7-9,TRBJ2-3,-,CASSPDSSGDTDTQYF,TGTGCCAGCAGCCCCGACTCCAGCGGAGACACAGATACGCAGTATTTT
-,TRBV6-2/TRBV6-3,TRBJ1-2,many,CASSYSGVRYGYTF,TGTGCCAGCAGTTACTCGGGGGTACGCTATGGCTACACCTTC
-,TRBV15,TRBJ1-2,many,CATSRDSRGYTF,TGTGCCACCAGCAGAGATAGTCGTGGCTACACCTTC
-,TRBV11-3,TRBJ2-1,many,CASSLTVDNEQFF,TGTGCCAGCAGCTTAACGGTAGACAATGAGCAGTTCTTC
-,TRBV6-5,TRBJ2-5,many,CASSYGRGETQYF,TGTGCCAGCAGTTACGGCAGGGGAGAGACCCAGTACTTC
-,TRBV7-2,TRBJ2-3,-,CASSLAPVVAVDTQYF,TGTGCCAGCAGCTTGGCACCTGTAGTTGCAGTAGATACGCAGTATTTT
-,TRBV10-1,TRBJ2-2,many,CASSDGSLPGTGELFF,TGCGCCAGCAGTGATGGGAGCTTGCCCGGCACCGGGGAGCTGTTTTTT
-,TRBV11-3,TRBJ2-7,many,CASSLDRWEQYF,TGTGCCAGCAGCTTAGATCGTTGGGAGCAGTACTTC
-,TRBV11-2,TRBJ2-7,many,CASNKAGVEQYF,TGTGCCAGCAACAAGGCAGGGGTCGAGCAGTACTTC
-,TRBV6-1,TRBJ1-1,many,CASSQNDRFEAFF,TGTGCCAGCAGCCAGAACGACAGGTTTGAAGCTTTCTTT
-,TRBV20-1,TRBJ2-3,many,CSAPLGSSTDTQYF,TGCAGTGCTCCCCTAGGATCTAGCACAGATACGCAGTATTTT
TRBD2,TRBV30,TRBJ2-2,many,CAWLAGGRNTGELFF,TGTGCCTGGTTAGCGGGAGGGCGGAACACCGGGGAGCTGTTTTTT
TRBD1,TRBV20-1,TRBJ2-7,many,CSAREEWTGDAYDQYF,TGCAGTGCTAGGGAGGAATGGACAGGGGATGCGTACGACCAGTACTTC
-,TRBV20-1,TRBJ2-3,many,CSARDEASTDTQYF,TGCAGTGCTAGAGATGAGGCTTCCACAGATACGCAGTATTTT
TRBD2,TRBV5-1,TRBJ2-1,many,CASSEASGRADEQFF,TGCGCCAGCAGCGAAGCTAGCGGGAGGGCCGATGAGCAGTTCTTC
TRBD1,TRBV14,TRBJ1-3,-,CASSPYPTGVGNTIYF,TGTGCCAGCAGCCCCTACCCGACAGGGGTCGGAAACACCATATATTTT
-,TRBV20-1,TRBJ2-7,many,CSARVPLGSYEQYF,TGCAGTGCTAGAGTGCCCTTGGGTTCCTACGAGCAGTACTTC
TRBD1,TRBV28,TRBJ2-7,few,CAGSLATGTYEQYF,TGTGCCGGCAGTTTGGCGACAGGGACCTACGAGCAGTACTTC
TRBD2,TRBV4-3,TRBJ2-1,few,CASSQDRASGGANEQFF,TGTGCCAGCAGCCAAGATCGGGCTAGCGGGGGGGCCAATGAGCAGTTCTTC
-,TRBV19,TRBJ1-4,many,CASSSDRSVNEKLFF,TGTGCCAGTAGTTCCGACAGGTCCGTTAATGAAAAACTGTTTTTT
-,TRBV7-9,TRBJ1-1,many,CASSQHLNTEAFF,TGTGCCAGCAGTCAACACCTGAACACTGAAGCTTTCTTT